This T cell receptor (beta chain) was identified during a study of regulatory T cells in long-lasting Graves disease. The CDR3 has 17 residues. Germline-derived CDR1 and CDR2 are SGHRS and YFSETQ. Trimming removed 7 bases from V and 3 bases from J; junction bases left unmatched: 12. On this clonotype: What it recognizes is unknown.

Arm-PCR of CDR3 regions and iRepertoire HTBI primers were used to build TCR beta libraries. Using its own MiXCR run on the multiplex PCR reads, TCRdb lists one record per CDR3 protein. The sample lists 200,000 to 300,000 distinct CDR3 sequences; 20% to 25% were seen once. Study outcomes and limitations: Reduced TCR diversity was observed in persistent Graves' patients versus newly diagnosed patients. Limited sample numbers may have lowered accuracy. TRBV28, TRBJ1-2 and TRBJ2-5 were segments that persistent disease favored.

The time point here: newly diagnosed GD, antithyroid drugs for less than 3 months. Extracted PBMC RNA gave rise to the TCR library. It was an endocrinology department in Xi'an, China, that provided the patients. The chain has TRBV5-1 and TRBJ2-3, with 12 bases lining up with TRBD1. This clonotype originated in a female donor with Graves disease. Sequencing used peripheral blood mononuclear cells (PBMCs), obtained at new diagnosis, from a patient treated with antithyroid drugs. The CDR3 reads CASSRLGQGARTDTQYF. The DNA for the CDR3 is TGCGCCAGCTCAAGACTGGGACAGGGGGCGAGGACAGATACGCAGTATTTT.